These T cell receptor beta chains were read from a single sample in a study of T cell responses to AZD1222 COVID-19 vaccine. Data came from immunoSEQ multiplex PCR; TCRdb stores just in-frame clones and leaves some out. Among more than 150,000 clones listed, roughly 94% were seen once. The specimen was peripheral blood, collected 28 days after the second AZD1222 dose. The source of these receptors is an adult who received the AZD1222 COVID-19 vaccine. The CDR3 runs from the conserved cysteine through the conserved F or W. D genes are given only for firm matches. Not every row has a clone size; where given, it reads once, few, many or a size class.

>TRBJ2-2|TRBV19|.|15|.
TGTGCCAGTAGCTTGTCGAACCTTGGGTTTGGGGAGCTGTTTTTT
CASSLSNLGFGELFF
>TRBJ1-5|TRBV28|TRBD1|15|once
TGTGCCAGCAGTTTAGGACAGGCCTCAAGGCAGCCCCAGCATTTT
CASSLGQASRQPQHF
>TRBJ2-1|TRBV10-1|.|13|.
TGCGCCAGCACAGACAAACCCTACAATGAGCAGTTCTTC
CASTDKPYNEQFF
>TRBJ1-1|TRBV11-1|.|12|once
TGTGCCAGCAGCCGAACTAACACTGAAGCTTTCTTT
CASSRTNTEAFF
>TRBJ2-7|TRBV7-9|.|13|.
TGTGCCAGCAGCTTAGAGGGGCCGCTAGAGCAGTACTTC
CASSLEGPLEQYF
>TRBJ2-7|TRBV7-9|.|14|once
TGTGCCAGCAGCTTAGCCACTAACCCCGTCGAGCAGTACTTC
CASSLATNPVEQYF
>TRBJ1-6|TRBV27|TRBD1|18|.
TGTGCCAGCAGCCTTCGGGGACAGGGCGCGTTATATAATTCACCCCTCCACTTT
CASSLRGQGALYNSPLHF
>TRBJ1-2|TRBV9|.|15|.
TGTGCCAGCAGCTCCGACCCGGTTGTGGACTATGGCTACACCTTC
CASSSDPVVDYGYTF
>TRBJ2-4|TRBV7-9|.|16|.
TGTGCCAGCAGCCTAACCCCCGGGCCAGGCGGAAACATTCAGTACTTC
CASSLTPGPGGNIQYF
>TRBJ1-4|TRBV7-9|.|15|.
TGTGCCAGCAGCTCCTTCGCGGACCCCAATGAAAAACTGTTTTTT
CASSSFADPNEKLFF
>TRBJ2-2|TRBV5-1|.|15|.
TGCGCCAGCAGCGGGCTCTGGGGTGACACCGGGGAGCTGTTTTTT
CASSGLWGDTGELFF
>TRBJ1-2|TRBV10-3|.|15|.
TGTGCCATCAGTCAGCTACAGGGAGAAAACTATGGCTACACCTTC
CAISQLQGENYGYTF
>TRBJ2-7|TRBV30|TRBD2|13|.
TGTGCCCTTGGAGTAGGGGAGGGAGACGAGCAGTACTTC
CALGVGEGDEQYF
>TRBJ1-2|TRBV6-1|TRBD1|14|.
TGTGCCAGCAGTGAGCCCGGGACAGCCTATGGCTACACCTTC
CASSEPGTAYGYTF
>TRBJ1-3|TRBV28|.|16|.
TGTGCCAGCAGCTCCTTCTCCGGGGGAATAAGAAACACCATATATTTT
CASSSFSGGIRNTIYF
>TRBJ2-1|TRBV6-5|.|13|.
TGTGCCAGCGATAGGACCGGAGACAATGAGCAGTTCTTC
CASDRTGDNEQFF
>TRBJ1-1|TRBV14|.|16|.
TGTGCCAGCAGCCAAAAGTCGCTGGGGTTTGGAACTGAAGCTTTCTTT
CASSQKSLGFGTEAFF
>TRBJ1-1|TRBV7-9|.|15|.
TGTGCCAGCAGCACGACCGGGACACAGAACACTGAAGCTTTCTTT
CASSTTGTQNTEAFF
>TRBJ1-1|TRBV5-1|.|15|.
TGCGCCAGCAGCTTGGTAGTACCGGACAGTCTTGGAGCTTTCTTT
CASSLVVPDSLGAFF
>TRBJ2-1|TRBV25-1|.|13|.
TGTGCCAGCAGTGAATACCTAGCCTATGAGCAGTTCTTC
CASSEYLAYEQFF
>TRBJ1-2|TRBV7-6|TRBD1|16|.
TGTGCCAGCAGCCTCCGCCCACAGGGGAGCTACTATGGCTACACCTTC
CASSLRPQGSYYGYTF
>TRBJ2-2|TRBV7-6|.|17|.
TGTGCCAGCAGCTTAGCCACTTACGGCAGCTACACCGGGGAGCTGTTTTTT
CASSLATYGSYTGELFF
>TRBJ1-4|TRBV3-1/TRBV3-2|.|13|.
TGTGCCAGCAGCCACCTAGGACGTGAAAAACTGTTTTTT
CASSHLGREKLFF
>TRBJ2-5|TRBV7-9|.|13|.
TGTGCCAGCAGCCGCGACAATAGTGAGACCCAGTACTTC
CASSRDNSETQYF
>TRBJ2-1|TRBV27|.|18|once
TGTGCCAGCAGTTTGGGGAAAACTAGCCAGAGCTCCTACAATGAGCAGTTCTTC
CASSLGKTSQSSYNEQFF
>TRBJ2-7|TRBV19|TRBD2|16|.
TGTGCCAGTAGTCCTCACGGGACTAGCGAGAGGTACGAGCAGTACTTC
CASSPHGTSERYEQYF
>TRBJ1-3|TRBV7-9|.|16|.
TGTGCCAGCAGCTTAGGGGGGGCGCGGATTGGAAACACCATATATTTT
CASSLGGARIGNTIYF
>TRBJ2-1|TRBV3-1/TRBV3-2|TRBD2|17|.
TGTGCCAGCAGCTCCCTCCTAGCGGAAGGGTCCTACAATGAGCAGTTCTTC
CASSSLLAEGSYNEQFF
>TRBJ2-2|TRBV11-2|.|13|.
TGTGCCAGCAGCTTATTCGGAACGGGGGAGCTGTTTTTT
CASSLFGTGELFF
>TRBJ2-1|TRBV18|TRBD2|16|once
TGTGCCAGCTCGGAGGGACTAGCGGGAGGGGTCGATGAGCAGTTCTTC
CASSEGLAGGVDEQFF
>TRBJ2-5|TRBV12-3/TRBV12-4|.|13|once
TGTGCCAGCAGCCAAGCCCTGACAAAGACCCAGTACTTC
CASSQALTKTQYF
>TRBJ2-7|TRBV6-5|TRBD1|15|.
TGTGCCAGCAGTTTAGGACAGGGGTATTCCTACGAGCAGTACTTC
CASSLGQGYSYEQYF
>TRBJ1-4|TRBV6-1|TRBD1|14|.
TGTGCCAGCAGTGATCTAGGACAGGGAGCAAAACTGTTTTTT
CASSDLGQGAKLFF
>TRBJ1-5|TRBV5-1|.|14|once
TGCGCCAGCAGCCAACAGGGAGGCAATCAGCCCCAGCATTTT
CASSQQGGNQPQHF
>TRBJ1-4|TRBV6-5|TRBD1|15|.
TGTGCCAGCAGCGAGAGGGGGCTGGTTTATGAAAAACTGTTTTTT
CASSERGLVYEKLFF
>TRBJ1-1|TRBV28|.|21|once
TGTGCCAGCAGCCGACCACGAGGATTTACTCCTATACCATATATGAACACTGAAGCTTTCTTT
CASSRPRGFTPIPYMNTEAFF
>TRBJ1-4|TRBV2|.|15|.
TGTGCCAGCGAGAGGATCGGGGGCGATAATGAAAAACTGTTTTTT
CASERIGGDNEKLFF
>TRBJ1-5|TRBV5-1|.|18|.
TGCGCCAGGGGGGTGGCCAACCCGGGGATTTGGGACAATCAGCCCCAGCATTTT
CARGVANPGIWDNQPQHF
>TRBJ1-3|TRBV18|.|15|.
TGTGCCAGCTCACCAATTGCAGGATCTGGAAACACCATATATTTT
CASSPIAGSGNTIYF
>TRBJ1-6|TRBV5-8|TRBD1|19|.
TGTGCCAGCAGCTTGGCGACAGGGGCCGGAATTCACTATAATTCACCCCTCCACTTT
CASSLATGAGIHYNSPLHF
>TRBJ2-7|TRBV2|.|15|once
TGTGCCAGCAGTCGGCTTTACAGGGCCGGAACCGAGCAGTACTTC
CASSRLYRAGTEQYF
>TRBJ2-1|TRBV29-1|.|12|.
TGCAGCGGCACGCCGACGGGCGATGAGCAGTTCTTC
CSGTPTGDEQFF
>TRBJ2-3|TRBV7-6|TRBD1|15|.
TGTGCCAGCAGCGCCCGGGACAGGGGGTCTAATACGCAGTATTTT
CASSARDRGSNTQYF